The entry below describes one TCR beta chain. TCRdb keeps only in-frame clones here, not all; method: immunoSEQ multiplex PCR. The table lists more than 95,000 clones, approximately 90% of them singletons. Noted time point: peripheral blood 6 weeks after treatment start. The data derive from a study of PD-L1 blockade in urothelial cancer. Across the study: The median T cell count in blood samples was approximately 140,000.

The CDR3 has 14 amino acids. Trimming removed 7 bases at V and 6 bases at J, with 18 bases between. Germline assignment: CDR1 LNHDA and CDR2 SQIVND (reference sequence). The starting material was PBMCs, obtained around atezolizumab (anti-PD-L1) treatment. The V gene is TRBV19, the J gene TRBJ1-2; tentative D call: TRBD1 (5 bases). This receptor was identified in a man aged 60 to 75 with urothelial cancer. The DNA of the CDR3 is TGTGCCAGTACTCGGGCACAGGTGGGTAATGGCTACACCTTC. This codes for CASTRAQVGNGYTF.